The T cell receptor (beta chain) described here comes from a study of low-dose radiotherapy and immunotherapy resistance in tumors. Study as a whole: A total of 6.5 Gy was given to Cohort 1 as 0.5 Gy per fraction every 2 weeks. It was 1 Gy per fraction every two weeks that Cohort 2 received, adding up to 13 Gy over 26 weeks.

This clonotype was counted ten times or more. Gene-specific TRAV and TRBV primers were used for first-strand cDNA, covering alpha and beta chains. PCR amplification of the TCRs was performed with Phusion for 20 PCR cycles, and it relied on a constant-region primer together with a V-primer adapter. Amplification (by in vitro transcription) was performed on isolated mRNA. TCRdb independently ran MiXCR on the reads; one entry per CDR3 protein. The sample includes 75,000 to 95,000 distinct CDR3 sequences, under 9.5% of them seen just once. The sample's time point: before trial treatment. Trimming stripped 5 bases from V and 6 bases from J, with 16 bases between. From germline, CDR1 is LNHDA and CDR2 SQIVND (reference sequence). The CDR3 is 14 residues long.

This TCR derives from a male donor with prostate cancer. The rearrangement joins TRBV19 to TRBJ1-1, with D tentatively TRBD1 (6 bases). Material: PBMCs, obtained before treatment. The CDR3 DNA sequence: TGTGCCAGTAGTCCCCAGGGGTCTATGGCTGAAGCTTTCTTT. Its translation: CASSPQGSMAEAFF.